Below are 25 T cell receptor beta chains sequenced from a single sample in a study of blood T cell repertoires in COVID-19. Using immunoSEQ multiplex PCR, the repertoire was profiled, and TCRdb retains in-frame clones only, with some absent. The sample contains fewer than 250,000 clones, about 90% of which appear only once. The specimen sequenced was peripheral blood. The receptors derive from a young man with COVID-19, enrolled during active disease.

V is TRBV5-1 and J is TRBJ2-7; TRBD2 aligns across 10 bases. Trimming removed 4 bases from V and 4 bases from J; junction bases left unmatched: 8. CDR3 length: 15 residues. The V gene's germline CDR1 is SGHRS and CDR2 YFSETQ. The CDR3 DNA follows: TGCGCCAGCAGCCCGATACTAGCGGGGAAATACGAGCAGTACTTC. Translating it yields CASSPILAGKYEQYF.

This chain links TRBV6-1 with TRBJ1-2, with D possibly matching TRBD1 (6 bases). The CDR3 is 14 amino acids. V lost 2 bases and J 8 bases, leaving 15 bases between the germline ends. Germline V CDR1 and CDR2: MNHNS, SASEGT. The CDR3 nucleotides are TGTGCCAGCAGTGAAAACAGGGAAGTGGGGGGCTACACCTTC. Its translation: CASSENREVGGYTF.

V and J are TRBV15 and TRBJ1-2, with 8 bases matching TRBD1. The germline V gene encodes CDR1 LNHNV and CDR2 YYDKDF (reference sequence). J gave up 8 bases and V 5 bases, and 10 bases lay outside the gene matches. The CDR3 totals 14 residues. This chain's CDR3 is CATSEPGQGGGYTF. CDR3 sequence (DNA): TGTGCCACCAGCGAACCTGGACAGGGCGGAGGCTACACCTTC.

The V gene is TRBV14, the J gene TRBJ2-3; a weak D match, TRBD2 (6 bases). Germline V CDR1 and CDR2: SGHDN, FVKESK. This CDR3 has 16 residues. With 2 bases removed from V and 1 base from J, the gap between germline ends came to 13 bases. The CDR3 here is CASSQNTGLGTDTQYF. CDR3 in DNA: TGTGCCAGCAGCCAAAACACGGGACTCGGCACAGATACGCAGTATTTT.

The chain links TRBV7-3 to TRBJ1-3; 7 nucleotides line up with TRBD1. The germline gives CDR1 SGHTA, CDR2 FQGTGA. CDR3 length: 15 residues. J lost 4 bases, V lost 5 bases, and 8 bases had no gene match. The DNA for the CDR3 is TGTGCCAGCAGCCTCTCGACAGGGACGGGAAACACCATATATTTT. Its protein is CASSLSTGTGNTIYF.

The J gene is TRBJ2-4, the V gene TRBV23-1; 8 bases match TRBD1. TRBV23-1 is an ORF; its function is uncertain. V was pared by 0 bases and J by 0 bases, with 10 bases of the junction left unmatched. This CDR3 has 19 amino acids. The CDR3 loop is CASSQSGQETSGAKNIQYF. DNA for the CDR3: TGCGCCAGCAGTCAATCGGGACAGGAGACCTCAGGAGCCAAAAACATTCAGTACTTC.

The rearrangement joins TRBV3-1 (or the pseudogene TRBV3-2) to TRBJ2-7; D gene unclear. Germline V lookup: CDR1 LGHDT, CDR2 YNNKEL (reference sequence). V was shortened by 2 bases and J by 4 bases, with 6 bases between the two germline ends. The CDR3 is made up of 12 amino acids. The CDR3, as DNA: TGTGCCAGCAGCCAACACAAGTACGAGCAGTACTTC. It yields the protein CASSQHKYEQYF.

The rearrangement joins TRBV2 to TRBJ2-5, with 8 bases identical to TRBD2. The germline CDR1 and CDR2 sequences are SNHLY and FYNNEI. With 8 bases clipped from V and 6 bases from J, the junction kept 5 bases outside the gene matches. CDR3 length: 12 residues. The CDR3 bases are TGTGCCAGCTCAGGCGGGGGGAAGACCCAGTACTTC. Protein sequence: CASSGGGKTQYF.

This clone has only a few counts. Distinct nucleotide sequences in the sample also encode this CDR3. The CDR3, as DNA: TGTGCCAGCAGCGTAGTGTCGGACACTGAAGCTTTCTTT. Its protein product is CASSVVSDTEAFF. The chain links TRBV9 to TRBJ1-1; no reliable D call. The CDR3 is made up of 13 amino acids. Germline CDR1 is SGDLS and CDR2 is YYNGEE. The ends were cut back, 0 bases at V and 3 bases at J, with 6 bases in the middle.

The chain uses TRBV5-1 and TRBJ2-7; 8 positions match TRBD1. The CDR3 is 17 residues long. Germline CDR1 SGHRS, CDR2 YFSETQ. V lost 4 bases to trimming and J lost 0 bases; unmatched junction nucleotides: 12. CDR3 nucleotide sequence: TGCGCCAGCAGCCCGGGACAGGCTCCATACTACTCCTACGAGCAGTACTTC. Its protein product is CASSPGQAPYYSYEQYF.

The chain combines TRBV5-5 with TRBJ1-5; 7 positions agree with TRBD1. The V segment lost 0 bases and the J segment 4 bases; nucleotides outside the gene matches: 4. CDR1 and CDR2 from the germline V gene are SGHKS and YYEKEE (reference sequence). The CDR3 consists of 15 residues. The CDR3 bases are TGTGCCAGCAGCTTGGAGGGACAGCTGAATCAGCCCCAGCATTTT. This translates into CASSLEGQLNQPQHF.

This clone was picked up a small number of times. The same CDR3 arises from other DNA sequences in this sample as well. The chain employs TRBV4-1 and TRBJ1-2, with D maybe TRBD1 (6 bases). The CDR3 loop spans 14 amino acids. The germline CDR1 and CDR2 sequences are MGHRA and YSYEKL. Trimming shortened V by 5 bases and J by 3 bases, and 13 bases separated the two germline ends. The CDR3: CASSSTGQDYGYTF. The CDR3 bases are TGCGCCAGCAGCTCTACAGGGCAGGACTATGGCTACACCTTC.

This chain connects TRBV19 to TRBJ1-2; no clear D. Germline CDR1 LNHDA, CDR2 SQIVND (reference sequence). The CDR3 totals 10 residues. The germline V and J ends were trimmed by 6 bases and 4 bases, with 3 bases remaining between them. This CDR3 reads CASSGYGYTF. As DNA, the CDR3 is TGTGCCAGTAGCGGCTATGGCTACACCTTC.

V gene TRBV30 combines with J gene TRBJ2-7, with D possibly being TRBD2 (7 bases). Looked up from germline, CDR1 is GTSNPN and CDR2 is SVGIG (reference sequence). The CDR3 consists of 14 residues. V lost 4 bases and J lost 3, with 16 bases in between. The CDR3 sequence is CAWTGGRRFYEQYF. The CDR3 nucleotides are TGTGCCTGGACGGGGGGCAGGAGATTCTACGAGCAGTACTTC.

The genes are TRBV10-2 and TRBJ1-2; possible D gene TRBD1, 5 bases. The CDR3 spans 16 residues. From germline, CDR1 is WSHSY and CDR2 SAAADI. The V end lost 4 bases, the J end lost 1 base, and 16 bases lay between the germline ends. In DNA form, the CDR3 reads TGCGCCAGCAGTGGAGTCCAGGGTCGTCGTAACTATGGCTACACCTTC. As protein: CASSGVQGRRNYGYTF.

The gene calls are TRBV6-1 and TRBJ1-1; unclear D gene. V lost 2 bases, J lost 1 base, and 5 bases lay in between. The CDR3 runs 13 residues. From germline, CDR1 is MNHNS and CDR2 SASEGT. DNA of the CDR3: TGTGCCAGCAGTGAATCACAGAACACTGAAGCTTTCTTT. It is translated as CASSESQNTEAFF.

This chain joins TRBV6-5 and TRBJ1-2; possible D gene TRBD1, 6 bases. This CDR3 is built from 14 residues. Trimming removed 6 bases at V and 8 bases at J, with 19 bases between. Germline assignment: CDR1 MNHEY and CDR2 SVGAGI. The CDR3 here is CASSVPGGARGYTF. Written as DNA, the CDR3 is TGTGCCAGCAGCGTTCCGGGGGGGGCGCGGGGCTACACCTTC.

J is TRBJ2-6 and V is TRBV27; tentative D call: TRBD2 (6 bases). The CDR3 is 15 amino acids. The V gene lost 5 bases and the J gene lost 2 bases, with 10 bases spanning the gap. Germline CDR1 and CDR2: MNHEY and SMNVEV (reference sequence). The CDR3: CASSPRLAGANVLTF. DNA of the CDR3: TGTGCCAGCAGTCCGAGACTAGCTGGGGCCAACGTCCTGACTTTC.

This clone was recorded only once. The J gene is TRBJ2-3, the V gene TRBV10-2; 12 positions match TRBD2. The V and J ends lost 5 bases and 0 bases, in that order; junction bases with no gene match: 9. Germline V gives CDR1 WSHSY, CDR2 SAAADI. The CDR3 consists of 18 residues. This CDR3 is CASSPTSGGTPSTDTQYF. CDR3 nucleotide sequence: TGCGCCAGCAGTCCAACTAGCGGGGGGACTCCTAGCACAGATACGCAGTATTTT.

The chain recombines TRBV7-9 with TRBJ2-1; possibly TRBD2 for D (6 bases). CDR1 is SEHNR and CDR2 is FQNEAQ in the germline V gene (reference sequence). This CDR3 has 12 amino acids. V lost 6 bases to trimming and J lost 5 bases, with 8 bases between them. CDR3 loop: CASRGLNNEQFF. The CDR3, as DNA: TGTGCCAGCAGGGGACTGAACAATGAGCAGTTCTTC.

The chain couples TRBV6-5 to TRBJ1-4; D may be TRBD1 (6 bases). Germline assignment: CDR1 MNHEY and CDR2 SVGAGI. The CDR3 runs 15 residues. The V gene lost 6 bases and the J gene lost 3 bases, with 14 bases spanning the gap. CDR3 in amino acids: CASRSGQIPNEKLFF. The CDR3 coding sequence is TGTGCCAGCAGATCCGGACAGATCCCTAATGAAAAACTGTTTTTT.

The chain uses TRBV12-1 and TRBJ2-7; the table's D call, TRBD2, was not checked against the DNA. TRBV12-1 is classified as a pseudogene. The CDR3 is made up of 16 amino acids. CDR3 protein: CASSFRWTSGTYEQYF. DNA of the CDR3: TGTGCCAGCAGCTTTCGGTGGACTAGCGGGACCTACGAGCAGTACTTC.

The chain has TRBV19 and TRBJ1-4, with D unresolved. The CDR3 loop spans 15 amino acids. Per the germline V gene, CDR1 is LNHDA and CDR2 is SQIVND (reference sequence). Trimming removed 2 bases from V and 0 bases from J, with 7 bases in between. CDR3 in amino acids: CASSISVATNEKLFF. The CDR3 nucleotides are TGTGCCAGTAGTATATCAGTGGCAACTAATGAAAAACTGTTTTTT.

This rearrangement joins TRBV5-6 to TRBJ2-7; 10 bases match TRBD1. CDR1 SGHDT and CDR2 YYEEEE come from the germline V gene. The V segment lost 4 bases and the J segment 2 bases; nucleotides outside the gene matches: 9. This CDR3 contains 16 residues. The CDR3 nucleotides read TGTGCCAGCAGCCCCGCGACAGGGGGCTTTCCCTACGAGCAGTACTTC. Its translation: CASSPATGGFPYEQYF.

This clone was counted a single time. The chain couples TRBV21-1 to TRBJ1-4; the D call TRBD1 from the table was never checked on the DNA. TRBV21-1 corresponds to a pseudogene. The CDR3 is 17 amino acids. CDR3 nucleotides: TGTGCCAGCAGCAATACCGGCAGGGATGGGTCTAATGAAAAACTGTTTTTT. This translates into CASSNTGRDGSNEKLFF.